A selection of T cell receptor beta chains follows, all from one sample in a study of OX40 agonist ivuxolimab in advanced cancers. Profiled with immunoSEQ multiplex PCR; TCRdb holds only in-frame clones, not every one. The sample records 53,000 or so clones, approximately 90% being singletons. This specimen was CD4+ or CD8+ T cells sorted from blood, taken in a trial of the OX40 agonist ivuxolimab. The receptors were sampled from an adult with an advanced solid tumor such as melanoma, head and neck, liver or kidney cancer. Each CDR3 is given with its conserved first and last residue. Each record gives: D gene, J gene, clone size, V gene, CDR3 DNA, CDR3 protein. D genes are given only for firm matches. A clone size is listed for some rows: how often the clone was seen (once, few, many), or a class if it is expanded.

D gene: .
J gene: TRBJ2-4
clone size: .
V gene: TRBV9
CDR3 DNA: TGTGCCAGCAGCGTAGATGGAGGGTTATTGGCCAAAAACATTCAGTACTTC
CDR3 protein: CASSVDGGLLAKNIQYF

D gene: .
J gene: TRBJ1-1
clone size: once
V gene: TRBV9
CDR3 DNA: TGTGCCAGCAGCGTAGGGTGGAACACTGAAGCTTTCTTT
CDR3 protein: CASSVGWNTEAFF

D gene: TRBD1
J gene: TRBJ2-1
clone size: .
V gene: TRBV10-3
CDR3 DNA: TGTGCCATCAGACCTGGGACAGGGTCTAGAAATGAGCAGTTCTTC
CDR3 protein: CAIRPGTGSRNEQFF

D gene: TRBD2
J gene: TRBJ2-1
clone size: once
V gene: TRBV7-2
CDR3 DNA: TGTGCCAGCAGCACCCGGGGACTAGCGGGGGGAGAGAATGAGCAGTTCTTC
CDR3 protein: CASSTRGLAGGENEQFF

D gene: .
J gene: TRBJ2-5
clone size: .
V gene: TRBV5-4
CDR3 DNA: TGTGCCAGCAGTTCGGGACTTTTCCAAGAGACCCAGTACTTC
CDR3 protein: CASSSGLFQETQYF

D gene: .
J gene: TRBJ2-7
clone size: .
V gene: TRBV5-1
CDR3 DNA: TGCGCCAGCAGCTTGGCCTCAGGGTTCTCCTACGAGCAGTACTTC
CDR3 protein: CASSLASGFSYEQYF

D gene: .
J gene: TRBJ2-5
clone size: .
V gene: TRBV11-3
CDR3 DNA: TGTGCCAGCAGCTCCCCGGGGGAAGAGACCCAGTACTTC
CDR3 protein: CASSSPGEETQYF

D gene: TRBD1
J gene: TRBJ1-2
clone size: .
V gene: TRBV5-1
CDR3 DNA: TGCGCCAGCAGCTTGGTCGACAGGGGTGGCTATGGCTACACCTTC
CDR3 protein: CASSLVDRGGYGYTF

D gene: .
J gene: TRBJ1-2
clone size: .
V gene: TRBV5-4
CDR3 DNA: TGTGCCACCCCCGTGGTGAGAGGCTACACCTTC
CDR3 protein: CATPVVRGYTF

D gene: .
J gene: TRBJ2-7
clone size: .
V gene: TRBV30
CDR3 DNA: TGTGCCTTTGACAGGAAAAGCTCCTACGAGCAGTACTTC
CDR3 protein: CAFDRKSSYEQYF

D gene: .
J gene: TRBJ2-5
clone size: .
V gene: TRBV5-6
CDR3 DNA: TGTGCCAGCAGCTTGCTAGGGAAAGAGACCCAGTACTTC
CDR3 protein: CASSLLGKETQYF

D gene: .
J gene: TRBJ2-1
clone size: .
V gene: TRBV7-2
CDR3 DNA: TGTGCCAGCAGCTTACTGGGGGGCGATAGCTCCTACAATGAGCAGTTCTTC
CDR3 protein: CASSLLGGDSSYNEQFF

D gene: .
J gene: TRBJ1-5
clone size: .
V gene: TRBV27
CDR3 DNA: TGTGCCAGCAGTCCGTCCGGGCCTTATAGCAATCAGCCCCAGCATTTT
CDR3 protein: CASSPSGPYSNQPQHF

D gene: TRBD1
J gene: TRBJ1-1
clone size: few
V gene: TRBV6-6
CDR3 DNA: TGTGCCAGCAGACAGGGGGCGAACACTGAAGCTTTCTTT
CDR3 protein: CASRQGANTEAFF

D gene: .
J gene: TRBJ2-1
clone size: .
V gene: TRBV11-1
CDR3 DNA: TGTGCCAGCAGCTTAGAAGGACAGCTACACAATGAGCAGTTCTTC
CDR3 protein: CASSLEGQLHNEQFF

D gene: TRBD1
J gene: TRBJ1-2
clone size: .
V gene: TRBV6-5
CDR3 DNA: TGTGCCAGCAACCCACAGGGGGCCGGCTATGGCTACACCTTC
CDR3 protein: CASNPQGAGYGYTF

D gene: TRBD2
J gene: TRBJ2-7
clone size: .
V gene: TRBV30
CDR3 DNA: TGTGCCTGGAGTCCAGGGACTAGCGGGACAATCTACGAGCAGTACTTC
CDR3 protein: CAWSPGTSGTIYEQYF

D gene: .
J gene: TRBJ1-2
clone size: .
V gene: TRBV2
CDR3 DNA: TGTGCCACTAGTGCCGCGTGGACGGCCAGCTACACCTTC
CDR3 protein: CATSAAWTASYTF